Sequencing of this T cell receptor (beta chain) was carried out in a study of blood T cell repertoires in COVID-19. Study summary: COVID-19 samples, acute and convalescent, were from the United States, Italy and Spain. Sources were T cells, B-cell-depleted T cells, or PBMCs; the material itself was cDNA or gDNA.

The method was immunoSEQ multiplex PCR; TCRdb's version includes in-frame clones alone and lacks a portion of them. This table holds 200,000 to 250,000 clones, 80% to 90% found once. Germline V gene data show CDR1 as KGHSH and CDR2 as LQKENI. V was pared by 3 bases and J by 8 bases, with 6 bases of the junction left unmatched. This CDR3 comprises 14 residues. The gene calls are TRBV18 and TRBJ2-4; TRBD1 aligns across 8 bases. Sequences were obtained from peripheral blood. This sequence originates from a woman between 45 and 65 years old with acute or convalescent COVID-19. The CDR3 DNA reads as TGTGCCAGCTCACCCCGGACAGGGCTTGACATTCAGTACTTC. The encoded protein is CASSPRTGLDIQYF.